The 24 T cell receptor beta chains in this list originate from one sample, sequenced in a study of blood T cells in healthy people across ages (dated by TCRdb to the mid-2010s). Library construction relied on 5' RACE. The reads were generated on an Illumina HiSeq 2500. A second roughly 6 to 11 cycle PCR used a sample-barcoded 5' primer and a J-beta primer mix. TCRdb applied fastp at Q25 and MiXCR to the public reads, then kept only in-frame beta chains. For every CDR3 protein sequence, its rows merge into one entry that carries the most common genes and DNA. Here the sample has 650,000 to 800,000 distinct CDR3 sequences; roughly 44% occur a single time. The ten largest clones take up roughly 18% of the sample. The sequenced material came from blood. Receptors were obtained from a man aged 60 to 75 in good health.

The table lists this clonotype with many counts. The chain employs TRBV20-1 and TRBJ2-7; TRBD2 matches 8 bases. The CDR3 has 14 amino acids. The ends lost 4 bases at V and 5 bases at J; junction bases unmatched: 10. CDR1 is DFQATT, CDR2 SNEGSKA, per germline (reference sequence). In DNA form, the CDR3 reads TGCAGTGCTACCGCGGGGGGCGGTTTGAACGAGCAGTACTTC. It is translated as CSATAGGGLNEQYF.

The V and J genes are TRBV5-1 and TRBJ2-3; possible D gene TRBD1, 6 bases. There are 15 residues in the CDR3. The V and J ends lost 5 bases and 3 bases respectively, with 16 bases between them. Germline V CDR1 and CDR2: SGHRS, YFSETQ. CDR3 nucleotide sequence: TGCGCCAGCAGAGAGACAGGAGATGGGACAGATACGCAGTATTTT. Its translation: CASRETGDGTDTQYF.

The chain combines TRBV29-1 with TRBJ1-2, with a weak D call TRBD1 (5 bases). Germline-derived CDR1 and CDR2 are SQVTM and ANQGSEA. V was cut by 0 bases and J by 2 bases, with 13 bases left in between. The CDR3 loop spans 15 amino acids. The CDR3 nucleotides are TGCAGCGTTGAAGATGGGGCGGTTCAGAACTATGGCTACACCTTC. It is translated as CSVEDGAVQNYGYTF. The full variable domain, rest sourced from reference TRBV29-1 and TRBJ1-2, is SAVISQKPSRDICQRGTSLTIQCQVDSQVTMMFWYRQQPGQSLTLIATANQGSEATYESGFVIDKFPISRPNLTFSTLTVSNMSPEDSSIYLCSVEDGAVQNYGYTFGSGTRLTVV.

This clonotype was detected many times. The chain carries TRBV11-2 and TRBJ2-1, with a possible D match to TRBD2 (6 bases). The V end was cut by 0 bases, the J end by 10 bases, with 16 bases between. The CDR3 has 15 residues. Germline assignment: CDR1 SGHAT and CDR2 FQNNGV. CDR3 loop: CASSLDRAAGNEQFF. CDR3 DNA sequence: TGTGCCAGCAGCTTAGATCGGGCGGCGGGGAACGAGCAGTTCTTC. The full variable domain, with the rest looked up from reference TRBV11-2 and TRBJ2-1, is EAGVAQSPRYKIIEKRQSVAFWCNPISGHATLYWYQQILGQGPKLLIQFQNNGVVDDSQLPKDRFSAERLKGVDSTLKIQPAKLEDSAVYLCASSLDRAAGNEQFFGPGTRLTVL.

Details on this clonotype: Its ends do not fully match the called genes, so a read error is possible. The rearrangement links TRBV7-4 to TRBJ2-3; possibly TRBD1 for D (6 bases). This CDR3 is 15 amino acids long. CDR1 is SGHVT, CDR2 SQSDAQ, per germline. The CDR3 DNA follows: TGTGCCACCAGCAGAAGGGGGTTTGGCACAGATACGCAGTATTTT. It yields the protein CATSRRGFGTDTQYF. Using reference TRBV7-4 and TRBJ2-3 for the parts outside the CDR3, the full variable domain is GAGVSQSPRYKVAKRGRDVALRCDSISGHVTLYWYRQTLGQGSEVLTYSQSDAQRDKSGRPSGRFSAERPERSVSTLKIQRTEQGDSAVYLCATSRRGFGTDTQYFGPGTRLTVL.

This chain uses TRBV6-2 or TRBV6-3 with TRBJ2-5, with 9 bases lining up with TRBD2. Unmatched junction bases numbered 13, after V lost 7 bases and J lost 1 base. CDR1 and CDR2 (germline): MNHEY, SVGEGT. This CDR3 contains 17 residues. The CDR3 nucleotides read TGTGCCAGCACCGAGGGGGTCCTAGCGGGGACCCAAGAGACCCAGTACTTC. Its protein is CASTEGVLAGTQETQYF.

The J gene is TRBJ1-6, the V gene TRBV6-5; TRBD1 matches 9 bases. Trimming at V came to 4 bases and at J to 0 bases, leaving 7 bases not matched to a gene. In germline, CDR1 is MNHEY, CDR2 SVGAGI. The CDR3 loop spans 18 amino acids. CDR3 bases: TGTGCCAGCAGTTGGCTGACAGGGGGGAGCTCCTATAATTCACCCCTCCACTTT. This translates into CASSWLTGGSSYNSPLHF.

The chain uses TRBV7-3 and TRBJ2-3; 9 bases map to TRBD1. This CDR3 has 16 residues. Germline V gene sequence: CDR1 SGHTA, CDR2 FQGTGA. After removal of 4 bases from V and 4 bases from J, the junction contained 9 bases not matched to a gene. CDR3 loop: CASSSSLTGGADTQYF. The CDR3 nucleotides read TGTGCCAGCAGCTCTTCATTGACAGGGGGAGCAGATACGCAGTATTTT.

The gene calls are TRBV7-8 and TRBJ1-5, with TRBD1 matching over 7 bases. Per the germline V gene, CDR1 is SGHVS and CDR2 is FQNEAQ. There are 16 residues in the CDR3. The ends lost 1 base at V and 1 base at J; junction bases unmatched: 4. The CDR3 DNA is TGTGCCAGCAGCTTAGAGGGACAGTGGAGCAATCAGCCCCAGCATTTT. Its protein product is CASSLEGQWSNQPQHF.

This chain links TRBV7-2 with TRBJ1-6; the D is unclear. Germline loops: CDR1 SGHTA, CDR2 FQGNSA. Trimming removed 2 bases from V and 0 bases from J, with 11 bases in between. The CDR3 runs 17 residues. The CDR3: CASSLPPGSSYNSPLHF. The CDR3 nucleotides are TGTGCCAGCAGCTTACCCCCCGGGAGCTCCTATAATTCACCCCTCCACTTT.

This clonotype has only one observation. This chain connects TRBV6-1 to TRBJ1-4; tentative D call: TRBD1 (6 bases). This CDR3 comprises 14 residues. Deletions cut 3 bases from V and 7 bases from J, with 12 bases between. Germline CDR1 and CDR2: MNHNS and SASEGT. CDR3 coding DNA: TGTGCCAGCAGTGAGGGGGCGGTCCTTGAAAAACTGTTTTTT. Its protein is CASSEGAVLEKLFF.

V and J are TRBV7-9 and TRBJ2-3, with 9 bases matching TRBD1. Germline lookup yields CDR1 SEHNR and CDR2 FQNEAQ (reference sequence). CDR3 length: 14 residues. Unmatched junction bases numbered 3, after V lost 5 bases and J lost 3 bases. In nucleotides, the CDR3 is TGTGCCAGCAGCATACAGGGGGCTACAGATACGCAGTATTTT. Its protein product is CASSIQGATDTQYF. The full variable domain, rest sourced from reference TRBV7-9 and TRBJ2-3, is DTGVSQNPRHKITKRGQNVTFRCDPISEHNRLYWYRQTLGQGPEFLTYFQNEAQLEKSRLLSDRFSAERPKGSFSTLEIQRTEQGDSAMYLCASSIQGATDTQYFGPGTRLTVL.

This rearrangement joins TRBV7-2 to TRBJ2-5; TRBD2 agrees at 7 bases. Germline V gene data show CDR1 as SGHTA and CDR2 as FQGNSA. The CDR3 covers 16 residues. V lost 4 bases and J lost 2; bases outside the gene matches: 10. In nucleotides, the CDR3 is TGTGCCAGCAGCTCCTCCCCTAGCGGCCAACAAGAGACCCAGTACTTC. Its translation: CASSSSPSGQQETQYF.

This clonotype was seen at least ten times. The J gene is TRBJ2-3, the V gene TRBV9; D is possibly TRBD1 (5 bases). Trimming shortened V by 3 bases and J by 0 bases, and 11 bases separated the two germline ends. In germline, CDR1 is SGDLS, CDR2 YYNGEE. This CDR3 comprises 15 residues. The CDR3 sequence: CASSADSLSTDTQYF. The CDR3, as DNA: TGTGCCAGCAGCGCTGACAGTCTTAGCACAGATACGCAGTATTTT.

This clonotype was counted once. Germline is not matched at one junction end, which may reflect a read error. The gene calls are TRBV7-2 and TRBJ2-5; D might be TRBD1 (5 bases). This CDR3 is 14 amino acids long. CDR1 is SGHTA and CDR2 is FQGNSA in the germline V gene. In DNA form, the CDR3 reads TGTGTCAGCAGCTTGTCTGGGGCCCAAGAGACCCAGTACTTC. Translating it yields CVSSLSGAQETQYF.

This rearrangement joins TRBV30 to TRBJ2-1; possibly TRBD2 for D (5 bases). CDR1 GTSNPN and CDR2 SVGIG come from the germline V gene (reference sequence). Trimming took off 2 bases at V and 4 bases at J, with 9 bases between the two ends. This CDR3 is built from 13 residues. The CDR3 nucleotides are TGTGCCTGGAGTTCGGGAATTTACAATGAGCAGTTCTTC. This gives the protein CAWSSGIYNEQFF.

This clonotype was detected a few times. The chain is built from TRBV4-1 and TRBJ2-7, with 7 nucleotides matching TRBD2. The DNA end lines up better with TRBJ2-5; the J call may be wrong. The CDR3 is made up of 15 amino acids. Germline V lookup: CDR1 MGHRA, CDR2 YSYEKL. CDR3 residues: CASSLGGGGLETQYF. The CDR3 coding sequence is TGCGCCAGCAGCCTAGGCGGGGGTGGTTTGGAGACCCAGTACTTC.

This clonotype was detected only once. The chain links TRBV7-2 to TRBJ1-4; D is unclear. Germline assignment: CDR1 SGHTA and CDR2 FQGNSA. This CDR3 has 16 amino acids. The germline V and J ends were trimmed by 11 bases and 7 bases, with 26 bases remaining between them. The CDR3 protein is CAGTPIPAGGVEKLFF. The CDR3 bases are TGTGCCGGCACCCCAATCCCGGCGGGTGGGGTTGAAAAACTGTTTTTT.

In its sample, this clonotype was seen a few times. The CDR3 protein is CASRGTGVNGYTF. The DNA for the CDR3 is TGTGCCAGCAGGGGGACAGGGGTAAACGGCTACACCTTC. The rearrangement links TRBV12-3 or TRBV12-4 to TRBJ1-2; TRBD1 agrees at 10 bases. The junction had 6 bases not matched to a gene; V was cut back by 6 bases and J by 8 bases. CDR3 length: 13 amino acids.

This clonotype has a handful of counts. The genes are TRBV12-3 or TRBV12-4 and TRBJ2-1; a weak D match, TRBD1 (6 bases). Trimming pared 2 bases from V and 7 bases from J, leaving 12 bases between. CDR3 length: 14 residues. In nucleotides, the CDR3 is TGTGCCAGCAGTTTAATGTCCCAGGGGAATGAGCAGTTCTTC. This translates into CASSLMSQGNEQFF.

The gene calls are TRBV30 and TRBJ1-1; D gene ambiguous. Trimming cost V 1 base and J 0 bases, with 3 bases left between them. This CDR3 is 12 amino acids long. Per germline, CDR1 GTSNPN and CDR2 SVGIG (reference sequence). The CDR3 loop reads CAWSEVNTEAFF. CDR3 in DNA: TGTGCCTGGAGTGAAGTGAACACTGAAGCTTTCTTT.

The V call is TRBV11-3, the J call TRBJ2-3; 9 nucleotides match TRBD1. The germline V gene has CDR1 SGHNT and CDR2 YENEEA. The CDR3 contains 16 residues. Losses at the gene ends were 1 base for V and 3 bases for J; bases not matched to a gene: 5. The DNA for the CDR3 is TGTGCCAGCAGCTTAGGCGTACAGGGGGCAACAGATACGCAGTATTTT. Its translation is CASSLGVQGATDTQYF.

The chain employs TRBV20-1 and TRBJ2-1; 12 bases align to TRBD2. CDR3 length: 14 residues. Germline V CDR1 and CDR2: DFQATT, SNEGSKA (reference sequence). The V and J ends lost 6 bases and 7 bases, in that order; junction bases with no gene match: 7. The CDR3 spells CSAPSSGGVNEQFF. The CDR3 DNA follows: TGCAGTGCCCCGTCTAGCGGGGGGGTTAATGAGCAGTTCTTC.

The V gene is TRBV30, the J gene TRBJ2-3, with D maybe TRBD2 (6 bases). This CDR3 spans 13 amino acids. Between the trimmed V and J ends, which lost 3 bases and 2 bases, there was a span of 9 bases. Looked up from germline, CDR1 is GTSNPN and CDR2 is SVGIG (reference sequence). The CDR3 reads CAWRRDNTDTQYF. For the CDR3, the DNA is TGTGCCTGGAGGCGGGATAACACAGATACGCAGTATTTT.